Given below is one T cell receptor (beta chain) in context. The same CDR3 is also encoded by other DNA sequences in this sample. The donors, all of them Caucasian adults, lived in Nashville, Tennessee. The CDR3 is made up of 12 amino acids. The V and J ends lost 6 bases and 1 base, in that order; junction bases with no gene match: 2. The germline V gene encodes CDR1 SQVTM and CDR2 ANQGSEA. The data are from a study of shared clonotypes between healthy human individuals. Clones were sequenced by immunoSEQ multiplex PCR, and TCRdb holds only the in-frame ones, with some missing. The repertoire consists of around 2.5 million clones, with approximately 93% occurring once and the leading ten covering about 0.38%.

Sample: naive CD4+ T cells from PBMCs. The subset here: CD45RA+ positively selected. The chain has TRBV29-1 and TRBJ2-7; 8 bases are a match to TRBD1. This clonotype originated in a man between 18 and 35 years old in good health. Some clones in this sample may be carry-over from other donors' samples. DNA for the CDR3: TGCAGCGTAGGACAGGGTTCCTACGAGCAGTACTTC. Its protein product is CSVGQGSYEQYF.